The 3 T cell receptor beta chains given below trace back to one sample, sequenced in a study of OX40 agonist ivuxolimab in advanced cancers. The assay was immunoSEQ multiplex PCR, and TCRdb's table has in-frame clones only and misses some. This sample has fewer than 35,000 clones, with roughly four fifths found just once. Sequencing used CD4+ or CD8+ T cells sorted from blood, obtained in a trial of the OX40 agonist ivuxolimab. Receptors were obtained from an adult with an advanced solid tumor such as melanoma, head and neck, liver or kidney cancer.

This chain uses TRBV5-5 with TRBJ2-2, with D perhaps TRBD2 (5 bases). The CDR3 covers 14 residues. The V gene lost 1 base and the J gene lost 9 bases, with 13 bases spanning the gap. The germline V gene has CDR1 SGHKS and CDR2 YYEKEE (reference sequence). CDR3 DNA sequence: TGTGCCAGCAGCTTGCGGGAAATCGGACGGGAGCTGTTTTTT. It yields the protein CASSLREIGRELFF.

This chain uses TRBV7-3 with TRBJ2-2; weak D call: TRBD2 (5 bases). This CDR3 has 15 amino acids. CDR1 is SGHTA and CDR2 is FQGTGA in the germline V gene. V was trimmed by 1 base and J by 1 base, leaving 7 bases between them. CDR3 sequence reads: CASSLRGGNTGELFF. The CDR3 nucleotides read TGTGCCAGCAGCTTAAGAGGAGGGAACACCGGGGAGCTGTTTTTT. Filled out from reference TRBV7-3 and TRBJ2-2, the complete variable domain reads GAGVSQTPSNKVTEKGKYVELRCDPISGHTALYWYRQSLGQGPEFLIYFQGTGAADDSGLPNDRFFAVRPEGSVSTLKIQRTERGDSAVYLCASSLRGGNTGELFFGEGSRLTVL.

The rearrangement joins TRBV28 to TRBJ2-7; no clear D gene. Trimming left V 7 bases short and J 6 bases short, with 19 bases between. Germline V CDR1 and CDR2: MDHEN, SYDVKM. This CDR3 has 14 amino acids. The CDR3 here is CASTPAAADPEQYF. The CDR3 DNA follows: TGTGCCAGCACCCCCGCTGCGGCGGATCCCGAGCAGTACTTC.